Presented here are 5 T cell receptor beta chains from one specimen sequenced in a study of PD-L1 blockade in urothelial cancer. TCRdb's copy holds only in-frame clones and misses some; the assay was immunoSEQ multiplex PCR. This table holds about 130,000 clones, about 81% found once. Regarding time point: pretreatment peripheral blood. Material: PBMCs, obtained around atezolizumab (anti-PD-L1) treatment. The receptors stem from a man in his forties or fifties with urothelial cancer.

This clone was observed a single time. The CDR3 loop reads CAGGTSGSVRCEQFF. CDR3 coding DNA: TGCGCCGGGGGGACTAGCGGGAGTGTTCGGTGTGAGCAGTTCTTC. This rearrangement joins TRBV10-1 to TRBJ2-1; TRBD2 agrees at 14 bases. In germline, CDR1 is WNHNN, CDR2 SYGVQD (reference sequence). Trimming cost V 11 bases and J 9 bases; bases outside gene matches: 12. CDR3 size: 15 residues.

The V gene is TRBV27, the J gene TRBJ1-3, with D perhaps TRBD1 (5 bases). The length of the CDR3 is 14 residues. Germline CDR1 and CDR2: MNHEY and SMNVEV (reference sequence). V lost 2 bases and J lost 1, with 6 bases in between. The CDR3 nucleotides are TGTGCCAGCAGTTTACAGGGTTCTGGAAACACCATATATTTT. Protein product: CASSLQGSGNTIYF.

V gene TRBV21-1 combines with J gene TRBJ2-7; the table's D call TRBD1 went unverified against the DNA. TRBV21-1 is listed as a pseudogene. This CDR3 contains 16 residues. CDR3 DNA sequence: TGTGCCAGCAGCAAGCTTCACTCCAAGGGGTCCTACGAGCAGTACTTC. Amino acid sequence: CASSKLHSKGSYEQYF.

This chain connects TRBV2 to TRBJ2-5, with a possible D match to TRBD1 (6 bases). V lost 6 bases and J 4 bases, leaving 18 bases between the germline ends. The CDR3 loop spans 15 amino acids. The germline CDR1 and CDR2 sequences are SNHLY and FYNNEI. DNA of the CDR3: TGTGCCAGCAGCCCGGCTACAGGGTCCTCAGAGACCCAGTACTTC. Amino acids: CASSPATGSSETQYF. The full variable domain, completed using reference TRBV2 and TRBJ2-5, is EPEVTQTPSHQVTQMGQEVILRCVPISNHLYFYWYRQILGQKVEFLVSFYNNEISEKSEIFDDQFSVERPDGSNFTLKIRSTKLEDSAMYFCASSPATGSSETQYFGPGTRLLVL.

This CDR3 is CASSEIWRETQYF. CDR3 DNA sequence: TGTGCCAGCAGTGAAATCTGGCGGGAGACCCAGTACTTC. The V and J genes are TRBV6-1 and TRBJ2-5; no clear D gene. The V gene's germline CDR1 is MNHNS and CDR2 SASEGT. The CDR3 extends over 13 amino acids. The germline V and J ends were trimmed by 2 bases and 5 bases, with 9 bases remaining between them.